This TCR beta chain is drawn from a study of blood T cells in healthy people across ages. Study-wide context: Capturing about one barcoded beta molecule per two T cells was achieved by template switching.

Study outcomes and limitations: Unsorted PBMC input precluded a conclusive naive versus antigen-experienced comparison.

Through a sample-barcoded 5' primer and a J-beta primer mix, a second PCR was run for roughly 6 to 12 cycles. Each CDR3 protein gets one entry after TCRdb re-called the 5' RACE reads with MiXCR. The table has roughly 1.7 million distinct CDR3 sequences, around 36% seen once. In its sample, this clonotype was seen a few times. Its target is unknown. Healthy Caucasian individuals from Russia aged about 6 to 100 were enrolled as donors. The CDR3 extends over 16 amino acids. Losses at the gene ends were 3 bases for V and 2 bases for J; bases not matched to a gene: 2. Per germline, CDR1 MDHEN and CDR2 SYDVKM.

The sample taken for sequencing was blood. This chain uses TRBV28 with TRBJ2-3; TRBD2 matches 13 bases. This sequence was found in a woman in her 30s in good health. The CDR3: CASSFGLAGDTDTQYF. DNA of the CDR3: TGTGCCAGCAGTTTCGGACTAGCGGGAGACACAGATACGCAGTATTTT. Drawing the rest from reference TRBV28 and TRBJ2-3, the complete variable domain is DVKVTQSSRYLVKRTGEKVFLECVQDMDHENMFWYRQDPGLGLRLIYFSYDVKMKEKGDIPEGYSVSREKKERFSLILESASTNQTSMYLCASSFGLAGDTDTQYFGPGTRLTVL.